The 18 T cell receptor beta chains given below trace back to one sample, sequenced in a study of PD-1 blockade in classical Hodgkin lymphoma. All patients relapsed after autologous stem cell transplantation, and brentuximab vedotin exposure varied. Method: immunoSEQ multiplex PCR; TCRdb's copy keeps in-frame clones and lacks some. The sample lists approximately 61,000 clones, around 91% seen once, with 15% in the top ten. The sample here was peripheral blood mononuclear cells (PBMCs), taken at baseline. These receptors came from a human donor with classical Hodgkin lymphoma.

The DNA of the CDR3 is TGCGCCAGCAGCTCGGGGGTCACAGGGGCAGATACGCAGTATTTT. Amino acid sequence: CASSSGVTGADTQYF. The rearrangement uses TRBV5-1 and TRBJ2-3; a possible D gene is TRBD1 (7 bases). CDR1 and CDR2 (germline): SGHRS, YFSETQ. The V gene lost 3 bases and the J gene lost 4 bases, with 15 bases spanning the gap. This CDR3 is built from 15 residues.

The chain employs TRBV11-2 and TRBJ1-6; 10 positions match TRBD1. The CDR3 extends over 16 amino acids. After removal of 6 bases from V and 7 bases from J, the junction contained 9 bases not matched to a gene. Germline assignment: CDR1 SGHAT and CDR2 FQNNGV. The CDR3 loop reads CASSLKGTGENSPLHF. For the CDR3, the DNA is TGTGCCAGCAGTCTCAAAGGGACAGGGGAAAATTCACCCCTCCACTTT.

The genes are TRBV14 and TRBJ2-7, with TRBD2 as a possible D gene (6 bases). Trimming cost V 2 bases and J 6 bases, with 23 bases left between them. CDR3 size: 17 residues. Germline V lookup: CDR1 SGHDN, CDR2 FVKESK. In nucleotides, the CDR3 is TGTGCCAGCAGCCAAACCCAGGAGACTCCGGGAGTCTCCGAGCAGTACTTC. Encoded protein: CASSQTQETPGVSEQYF.

This clone showed up just once. V gene TRBV6-6 combines with J gene TRBJ2-7; 8 nucleotides line up with TRBD1. CDR1 and CDR2 from the germline V gene are MNHNY and SVGAGI (reference sequence). The trim removed 6 bases at V and 5 bases at J, leaving 9 bases unmatched. This CDR3 comprises 14 residues. In DNA form, the CDR3 reads TGTGCCAGCAGACCCAACAGGGGGGTCCACGAGCAGTACTTC. It encodes CASRPNRGVHEQYF.

J is TRBJ2-7 and V is TRBV2, with D hard to call. Germline V gives CDR1 SNHLY, CDR2 FYNNEI. This CDR3 has 17 amino acids. Trimming removed 4 bases from V and 4 bases from J, with 23 bases in between. The CDR3 nucleotides are TGTGCCAGCAGTGTGTCCGTTGGCAGGTGGGATTCGTACGAGCAGTACTTC. It codes for CASSVSVGRWDSYEQYF.

This chain uses TRBV9 with TRBJ2-1; maybe TRBD2 (7 bases). Germline assignment: CDR1 SGDLS and CDR2 YYNGEE. The V gene lost 0 bases and the J gene lost 9 bases, with 16 bases spanning the gap. The CDR3 consists of 15 residues. CDR3 coding DNA: TGTGCCAGCAGCGTAGATCCGGGGGGCTTCGCTGAGCAGTTCTTC. This gives the protein CASSVDPGGFAEQFF.

This clone was picked up a small number of times. This sample also contains other DNA sequences that code for the same CDR3. This chain connects TRBV7-2 to TRBJ1-5; no reliable D call. The CDR3 extends over 16 amino acids. Trimming stripped 5 bases from V and 2 bases from J, with 16 bases between. The germline V gene has CDR1 SGHTA and CDR2 FQGNSA. CDR3 amino acids: CASSAREPLGNQPQHF. CDR3 coding DNA: TGTGCCAGCAGCGCCCGGGAACCTTTGGGCAATCAGCCCCAGCATTTT.

The CDR3 reads CASSIDHGTGLETQYF. The CDR3 region has the DNA TGTGCCAGTAGTATAGATCACGGGACAGGGCTAGAGACCCAGTACTTC. The chain is built from TRBV19 and TRBJ2-5, with 9 bases lining up with TRBD1. The CDR3 is 16 residues long. The junction had 6 bases not matched to a gene; V was cut back by 0 bases and J by 4 bases. Germline CDR1 and CDR2: LNHDA and SQIVND (reference sequence).

The chain employs TRBV7-2 and TRBJ1-1, with unresolved D. The CDR3 is 11 residues long. The germline gives CDR1 SGHTA, CDR2 FQGNSA. Trimming pared 5 bases from V and 8 bases from J, leaving 9 bases between. The CDR3 reads CASSPGHEAFF. The CDR3 DNA reads as TGTGCCAGCAGCCCCGGGCACGAAGCTTTCTTT.

The chain joins TRBV10-3 to TRBJ1-1; D may be TRBD1 (5 bases). V gave up 11 bases and J gave up 4 bases, with 26 bases separating them. Germline loops: CDR1 ENHRY, CDR2 SYGVKD. This CDR3 has 16 residues. CDR3 DNA sequence: TGTGCCGTCCGCGCTGATGGCAGGGCTTTAGGCACTGAAGCTTTCTTT. This codes for CAVRADGRALGTEAFF.

CDR3 bases: TGTGCCTGGAGTGAGAGGGGTTTGGGGAGCAATCAGCCCCAGCATTTT. The encoded protein is CAWSERGLGSNQPQHF. V and J are TRBV30 and TRBJ1-5, with D perhaps matching TRBD1 (5 bases). The CDR3 spans 16 residues. V was cut by 1 base and J by 1 base, with 14 bases left in between. Germline V lookup: CDR1 GTSNPN, CDR2 SVGIG (reference sequence).

The rearrangement links TRBV23-1 to TRBJ2-7; D ambiguous. TRBV23-1 is annotated as an ORF whose role is uncertain. Trimming removed 11 bases from V and 0 bases from J, with 11 bases in between. CDR3 size: 12 residues. CDR3 DNA: TGCGCCCTTAACAGCGCCTCCTACGAGCAGTACTTC. This translates into CALNSASYEQYF.

The chain recombines TRBV15 with TRBJ2-2, with D perhaps TRBD1 (5 bases). The germline V and J ends were trimmed by 6 bases and 6 bases, with 11 bases remaining between them. The germline V gene encodes CDR1 LNHNV and CDR2 YYDKDF (reference sequence). The CDR3 runs to 13 residues. The CDR3 region has the DNA TGTGCCACCAGTCTATCAGGGCCCGGGGAGCTGTTTTTT. Its protein product is CATSLSGPGELFF.

The V and J genes are TRBV7-8 and TRBJ1-2; 7 nucleotides agree with TRBD1. CDR3 length: 16 amino acids. From germline, CDR1 is SGHVS and CDR2 FQNEAQ. After removal of 5 bases from V and 0 bases from J, the junction contained 9 bases not matched to a gene. The CDR3 here is CASSPTGERANYGYTF. The DNA for the CDR3 is TGTGCCAGCAGCCCTACAGGGGAGAGAGCTAACTATGGCTACACCTTC.

The chain has TRBV10-3 and TRBJ1-2, with unresolved D. Germline V gene sequence: CDR1 ENHRY, CDR2 SYGVKD. V shed 0 bases and J shed 7 bases, with 3 bases lying between them. The CDR3 loop spans 11 amino acids. CDR3 sequence (DNA): TGTGCCATCAGTGAGTCGACTGGCTACACCTTC. Translated, it gives CAISESTGYTF.

The V gene is TRBV6-5, the J gene TRBJ1-2; D call uncertain. CDR1 and CDR2 from the germline V gene are MNHEY and SVGAGI. Trimming removed 6 bases at V and 0 bases at J, with 11 bases between. This CDR3 spans 14 amino acids. DNA for the CDR3: TGTGCCAGCAGCGGGGATATAGCTAACTATGGCTACACCTTC. Translation: CASSGDIANYGYTF.

The gene calls are TRBV6-1 and TRBJ2-5; TRBD1 might be the D (6 bases). Trimming removed 11 bases from V and 0 bases from J, with 16 bases in between. The CDR3 loop spans 14 amino acids. The germline V gene encodes CDR1 MNHNS and CDR2 SASEGT. Here the CDR3 DNA reads TGTGCCGGCCAATTGGGACACAACCAAGAGACCCAGTACTTC. This encodes CAGQLGHNQETQYF.

This chain uses TRBV7-8 with TRBJ1-2; tentative D call: TRBD1 (6 bases). This CDR3 has 15 residues. Trimming removed 1 base from V and 1 base from J, with 10 bases in between. Germline CDR1 reads SGHVS; CDR2 reads FQNEAQ. This CDR3 is CASSLEDRFNYGYTF. The CDR3 region has the DNA TGTGCCAGCAGCTTAGAGGACAGATTTAACTATGGCTACACCTTC.